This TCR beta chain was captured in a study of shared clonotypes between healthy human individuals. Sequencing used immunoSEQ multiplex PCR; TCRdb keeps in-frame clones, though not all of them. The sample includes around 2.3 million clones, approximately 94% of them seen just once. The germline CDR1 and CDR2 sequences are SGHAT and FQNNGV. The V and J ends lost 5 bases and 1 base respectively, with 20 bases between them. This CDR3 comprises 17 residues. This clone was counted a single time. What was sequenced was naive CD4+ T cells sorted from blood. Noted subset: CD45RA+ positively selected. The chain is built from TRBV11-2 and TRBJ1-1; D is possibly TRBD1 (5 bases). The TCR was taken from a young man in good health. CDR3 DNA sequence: TGTGCCAGCAGCCCAAACTCAGGGAAGACCCAGAACACTGAAGCTTTCTTT. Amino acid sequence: CASSPNSGKTQNTEAFF.